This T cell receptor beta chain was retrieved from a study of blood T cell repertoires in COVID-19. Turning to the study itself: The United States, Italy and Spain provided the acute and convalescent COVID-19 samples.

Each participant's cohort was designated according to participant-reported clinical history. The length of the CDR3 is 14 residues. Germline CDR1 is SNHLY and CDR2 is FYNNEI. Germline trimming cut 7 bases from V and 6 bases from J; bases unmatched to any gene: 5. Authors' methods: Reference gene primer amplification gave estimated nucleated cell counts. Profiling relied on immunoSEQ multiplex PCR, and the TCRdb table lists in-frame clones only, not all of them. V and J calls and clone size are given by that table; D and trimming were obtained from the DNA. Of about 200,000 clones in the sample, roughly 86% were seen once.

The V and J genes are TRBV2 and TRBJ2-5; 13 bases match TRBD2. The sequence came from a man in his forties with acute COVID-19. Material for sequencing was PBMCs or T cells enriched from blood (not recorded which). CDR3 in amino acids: CASTGLAGDQTQYF. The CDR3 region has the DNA TGTGCCAGCACCGGACTAGCGGGAGACCAGACCCAGTACTTC.